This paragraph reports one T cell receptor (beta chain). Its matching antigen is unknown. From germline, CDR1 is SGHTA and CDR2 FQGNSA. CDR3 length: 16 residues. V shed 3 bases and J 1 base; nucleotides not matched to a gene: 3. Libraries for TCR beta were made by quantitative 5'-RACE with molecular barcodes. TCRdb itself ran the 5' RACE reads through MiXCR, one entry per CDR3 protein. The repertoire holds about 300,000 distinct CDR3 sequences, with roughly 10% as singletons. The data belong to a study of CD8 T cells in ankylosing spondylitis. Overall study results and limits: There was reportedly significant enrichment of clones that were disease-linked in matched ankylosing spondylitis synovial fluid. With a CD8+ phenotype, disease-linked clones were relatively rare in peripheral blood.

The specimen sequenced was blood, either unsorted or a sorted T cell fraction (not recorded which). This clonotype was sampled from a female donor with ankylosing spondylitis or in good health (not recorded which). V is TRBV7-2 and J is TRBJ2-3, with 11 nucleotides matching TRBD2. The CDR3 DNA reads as TGTGCCAGCAGCTTTAGCGGGGGGGCAGGCACAGATACGCAGTATTTT. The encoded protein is CASSFSGGAGTDTQYF.